This section outlines one TCR beta chain sequence together with its context. Antigen unknown. The CDR3 runs 16 residues. Germline loops: CDR1 MNHEY, CDR2 SVGAGI. The junction had 10 bases not matched to a gene; V was cut back by 3 bases and J by 2 bases. These data belong to a study of T cell responses to AZD1222 COVID-19 vaccine. Study observations and caveats: Vaccine-associated CD4 TCRs spanned spike, dominant at 160-218 and 743-854.

Clones were read by immunoSEQ multiplex PCR, and TCRdb kept only the in-frame ones, dropping some. The table has under 150,000 clones, 88% seen once; the top ten hold 18%. The V call is TRBV6-5, the J call TRBJ2-7, with 7 bases aligning to TRBD2. This TCR came from an adult in good health. The sequences come from peripheral blood, collected on day 0 of MenACWY control vaccination. The CDR3 loop reads CASSYLAGRQAYEQYF. CDR3 DNA sequence: TGTGCCAGCAGTTATCTCGCCGGGAGGCAAGCCTACGAGCAGTACTTC.